The 9 T cell receptor beta chains presented below share a single source sample, sequenced in a study of blood T cell repertoires in COVID-19. Sequenced by immunoSEQ multiplex PCR; TCRdb stores in-frame clones only, minus some. The data contain around 300,000 clones, around 86% of them singletons. The source material was PBMCs or T cells enriched from blood (not recorded which). The receptors were sampled from a woman aged 18-29 years who had recovered from COVID-19.

V and J are TRBV25-1 and TRBJ2-2; 8 nucleotides match TRBD1. This CDR3 has 17 amino acids. Losses at the gene ends were 3 bases for V and 3 bases for J; bases not matched to a gene: 9. From germline, CDR1 is MGHDK and CDR2 SYGVNS. The CDR3 protein is CASSDVWDRSYTGELFF. The DNA for the CDR3 is TGTGCCAGCAGTGATGTTTGGGACAGGAGTTACACCGGGGAGCTGTTTTTT.

The J gene is TRBJ2-2, the V gene TRBV18; 9 positions agree with TRBD1. The CDR3 runs 15 residues. J was trimmed by 6 bases and V by 4 bases; bases with no gene match: 6. CDR1 is KGHSH, CDR2 LQKENI, per germline. The CDR3 spells CASSLQGQGPGELFF. The CDR3, as DNA: TGTGCCAGCTCACTTCAAGGACAGGGGCCCGGGGAGCTGTTTTTT.

V gene TRBV4-3 combines with J gene TRBJ2-7; D is unresolved. Trimming took off 0 bases at V and 3 bases at J, with 6 bases between the two ends. The CDR3 is 13 amino acids. Germline V gene data show CDR1 as LGHNA and CDR2 as YSLEER. The CDR3 bases are TGCGCCAGCAGCCAAGATTTGAGCTACGAGCAGTACTTC. It is translated as CASSQDLSYEQYF.

This sequence joins TRBV9 and TRBJ2-7; maybe TRBD2 (5 bases). The CDR3 runs to 14 residues. With 5 bases removed from V and 2 bases from J, the gap between germline ends came to 14 bases. Germline V gives CDR1 SGDLS, CDR2 YYNGEE. This CDR3 is CASSPRVDPYEQYF. The CDR3 bases are TGTGCCAGCAGTCCGAGGGTGGACCCCTACGAGCAGTACTTC. The variable domain in full, completed from reference TRBV9 and TRBJ2-7, reads DSGVTQTPKHLITATGQRVTLRCSPRSGDLSVYWYQQSLDQGLQFLIQYYNGEERAKGNILERFSAQQFPDLHSELNLSSLELGDSALYFCASSPRVDPYEQYFGPGTRLTVT.

This chain joins TRBV6-2 or TRBV6-3 and TRBJ1-1; 9 positions match TRBD1. Looked up from germline, CDR1 is MNHEY and CDR2 is SVGEGT. CDR3 length: 19 amino acids. J gave up 3 bases and V 5 bases, and 19 bases lay outside the gene matches. The CDR3 loop is CASSLRATGGAGLDTEAFF. The CDR3 nucleotides are TGTGCCAGCAGTCTAAGGGCCACAGGGGGCGCGGGTTTGGACACTGAAGCTTTCTTT.

The V call is TRBV30, the J call TRBJ2-7; 7 nucleotides agree with TRBD1. In germline, CDR1 is GTSNPN, CDR2 SVGIG (reference sequence). The V gene end was trimmed by 1 base and the J gene end by 3 bases; junction bases not matched to a gene: 9. The CDR3 has 15 amino acids. The CDR3 loop is CAWSADPGGSYEQYF. CDR3 nucleotides: TGTGCCTGGAGTGCTGACCCAGGGGGTAGCTACGAGCAGTACTTC.

The CDR3 DNA is TGTGCCAGCAGCCAGTTGGGACAGGGCCATTCACCCCTCCACTTT. Residues: CASSQLGQGHSPLHF. The genes are TRBV6-5 and TRBJ1-6; 9 nucleotides agree with TRBD1. The CDR3 covers 15 residues. CDR1 is MNHEY and CDR2 is SVGAGI in the germline V gene. V trimming: 6 bases; J trimming: 8 bases; junction bases outside the gene matches: 8.

This chain connects TRBV6-5 to TRBJ2-7; 8 positions agree with TRBD2. The length of the CDR3 is 15 residues. V shed 0 bases, J shed 3 bases, and the junction held 4 bases outside the gene matches. Looked up from germline, CDR1 is MNHEY and CDR2 is SVGAGI. CDR3 in DNA: TGTGCCAGCAGTTACTCCGTAGGGACTAGCTACGAGCAGTACTTC. Its protein is CASSYSVGTSYEQYF.

The CDR3 spells CASSERPGQGPYGELFF. The DNA for the CDR3 is TGTGCCAGCAGTGAGAGACCGGGACAGGGTCCTTACGGGGAGCTGTTTTTT. The chain joins TRBV25-1 to TRBJ2-2; 9 bases align to TRBD1. Per the germline V gene, CDR1 is MGHDK and CDR2 is SYGVNS. CDR3 length equals 17 residues. V was pared by 3 bases and J by 7 bases, with 12 bases of the junction left unmatched. Filled out from reference TRBV25-1 and TRBJ2-2, the complete variable domain reads EADIYQTPRYLVIGTGKKITLECSQTMGHDKMYWYQQDPGMELHLIHYSYGVNSTEKGDLSSESTVSRIRTEHFPLTLESARPSHTSQYLCASSERPGQGPYGELFFGEGSRLTVL.